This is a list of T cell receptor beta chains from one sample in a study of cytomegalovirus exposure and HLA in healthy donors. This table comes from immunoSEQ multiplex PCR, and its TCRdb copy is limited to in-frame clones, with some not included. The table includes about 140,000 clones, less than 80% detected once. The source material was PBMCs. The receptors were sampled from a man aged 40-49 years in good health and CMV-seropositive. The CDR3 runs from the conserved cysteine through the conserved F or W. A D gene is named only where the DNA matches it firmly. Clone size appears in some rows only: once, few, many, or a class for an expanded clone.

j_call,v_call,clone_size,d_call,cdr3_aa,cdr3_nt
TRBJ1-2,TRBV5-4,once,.,CASSLEAGFYGYTF,TGTGCCAGCAGCTTGGAGGCAGGGTTCTATGGCTACACCTTC
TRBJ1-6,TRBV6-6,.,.,CASSYAGENSPLHF,TGTGCCAGCAGTTACGCAGGGGAAAATTCACCCCTCCACTTT
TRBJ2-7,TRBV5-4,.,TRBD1,CASSWDRSYEQYF,TGTGCCAGCAGCTGGGACAGGTCCTACGAGCAGTACTTC
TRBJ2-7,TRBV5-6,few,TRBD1,CASSMDRGSHEQYF,TGTGCCAGCAGCATGGACAGGGGCAGCCACGAGCAGTACTTC
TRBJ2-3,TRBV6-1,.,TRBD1,CASSGHRGLGTDTQYF,TGTGCCAGCAGTGGCCACAGGGGGCTGGGGACAGATACGCAGTATTTT
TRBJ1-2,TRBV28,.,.,CASSLGSGRYGYTF,TGTGCCAGCAGTTTGGGCAGCGGAAGATATGGCTACACCTTC
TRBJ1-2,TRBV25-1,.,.,CASSARGGSYGYTF,TGTGCCAGCAGTGCGCGTGGGGGCTCCTATGGCTACACCTTC
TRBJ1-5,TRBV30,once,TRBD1,CAWGGQSNQPQHF,TGTGCCTGGGGGGGACAGAGCAATCAGCCCCAGCATTTT
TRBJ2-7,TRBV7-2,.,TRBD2,CASSLGLAGGGEQYF,TGTGCCAGCAGCTTAGGGTTAGCGGGAGGAGGTGAGCAGTACTTC
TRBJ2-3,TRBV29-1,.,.,CSVEGGSSTDTQYF,TGCAGCGTTGAAGGAGGGTCCAGCACAGATACGCAGTATTTT
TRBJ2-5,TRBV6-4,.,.,CASSDSTRRETQYF,TGTGCCAGCAGTGACTCCACTAGGCGAGAGACCCAGTACTTC
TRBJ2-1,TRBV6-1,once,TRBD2,CASSGGTRNEQFF,TGTGCCAGCAGTGGAGGGACTAGGAATGAGCAGTTCTTC
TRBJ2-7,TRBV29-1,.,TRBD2,CSVGAGRSSYEQYF,TGCAGCGTTGGGGCCGGGAGGAGCTCCTACGAGCAGTACTTC
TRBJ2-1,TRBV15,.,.,CATTPTIYNEQFF,TGTGCCACCACTCCGACTATCTACAATGAGCAGTTCTTC
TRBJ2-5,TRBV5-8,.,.,CASSLGGSLQETQYF,TGTGCCAGCAGCTTGGGAGGGAGCCTACAAGAGACCCAGTACTTC
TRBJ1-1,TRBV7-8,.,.,CASSLGSRGLSAEAFF,TGTGCCAGCAGCTTAGGCAGCAGGGGATTGAGCGCTGAAGCTTTCTTT
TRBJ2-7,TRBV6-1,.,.,CASGLERGSLGQQYF,TGTGCCAGCGGACTAGAGAGGGGGTCCCTCGGTCAGCAGTACTTC
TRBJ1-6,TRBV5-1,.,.,CASSIDRLNSPLHF,TGCGCCAGCAGCATCGACAGACTTAATTCACCCCTCCACTTT
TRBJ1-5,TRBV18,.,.,CASSPRVDSNQPQHF,TGTGCCAGCTCACCTCGGGTCGATAGCAATCAGCCCCAGCATTTT
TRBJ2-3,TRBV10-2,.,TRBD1,CASSKPGQGRDTQYF,TGCGCCAGCAGTAAACCGGGACAGGGGAGGGATACGCAGTATTTT